Listed below are T cell receptor beta chains from one sample, sequenced in a study. TCRdb re-called the 5' RACE reads with MiXCR, one entry per CDR3 protein. The sample includes about 13,000 distinct CDR3 sequences, around a quarter seen only once; the top ten take 3% to 3.5%. The sequencing input was naive CD4+ T cells sorted from blood. The receptors stem from a female donor with breast cancer. Each CDR3 is given with its conserved first and last residue. Each record gives: CDR3 protein, CDR3 DNA, J gene, V gene, D gene, clone size. A D gene is named only where the DNA matches it firmly. Only some rows state a clone size, as once, few, many or a class for expanded clones.

CDR3: CASSLVWGANEQYF
DNA: TGTGCCAGCAGCTTAGTATGGGGGGCGAACGAGCAGTACTTC
J: TRBJ2-7
V: TRBV11-2
D: NA
size: few

CDR3: CASSPNRYSSYNEQFF
DNA: TGTGCCAGCTCACCGAACAGGTATAGCTCCTACAATGAGCAGTTCTTC
J: TRBJ2-1
V: TRBV18
D: NA
size: few

CDR3: CATSLPGGGTGYTF
DNA: TGTGCCACCAGCCTCCCGGGGGGGGGGACTGGCTACACCTTC
J: TRBJ1-2
V: TRBV24-1
D: NA
size: NA

CDR3: CATGGYTGELFF
DNA: TGTGCCACAGGGGGTTACACCGGGGAGCTGTTTTTT
J: TRBJ2-2
V: TRBV15
D: NA
size: few

CDR3: CSAQGDLTDTQYF
DNA: TGCAGTGCTCAGGGGGATCTCACAGATACGCAGTATTTT
J: TRBJ2-3
V: TRBV20-1
D: TRBD1
size: medium-sized

CDR3: CASRLADVFTNEQFF
DNA: TGTGCCAGCAGGTTAGCGGATGTCTTCACCAATGAGCAGTTCTTC
J: TRBJ2-1
V: TRBV7-9
D: NA
size: many

CDR3: CASSLVGLAGEQFF
DNA: TGCGCCAGCAGCTTGGTGGGTTTAGCTGGTGAGCAGTTCTTC
J: TRBJ2-1
V: TRBV5-1
D: NA
size: many

CDR3: CASSFGLINEQFF
DNA: TGTGCCAGCAGCTTCGGTCTAATCAATGAGCAGTTCTTC
J: TRBJ2-1
V: TRBV5-6
D: NA
size: medium-sized

CDR3: CASSQRRGAGTDTQYF
DNA: TGTGCCAGCAGTCAACGAAGGGGGGCGGGCACAGATACGCAGTATTTT
J: TRBJ2-3
V: TRBV6-2/TRBV6-3
D: NA
size: many

CDR3: CASSLDFYNSPLHF
DNA: TGCGCCAGCAGCTTGGACTTCTATAATTCACCCCTCCACTTT
J: TRBJ1-6
V: TRBV5-1
D: NA
size: medium-sized

CDR3: CASSYRLSGANVLTF
DNA: TGTGCCAGCAGTTACAGGCTCTCCGGGGCCAACGTCCTGACTTTC
J: TRBJ2-6
V: TRBV6-5
D: NA
size: many

CDR3: CASSFGVSGSFFF
DNA: TGTGCCAGCAGTTTCGGCGTTAGCGGGAGCTTTTTCTTC
J: TRBJ2-1
V: TRBV6-5
D: TRBD2
size: medium-sized

CDR3: CASSNRGGRPRHF
DNA: TGTGCCAGCAGTAACAGGGGGGGTCGGCCCCGGCATTTT
J: TRBJ1-5
V: TRBV2
D: TRBD1
size: NA

CDR3: CAWSVPSYEQYF
DNA: TGTGCCTGGAGTGTCCCGTCCTACGAGCAGTACTTC
J: TRBJ2-7
V: TRBV30
D: NA
size: many

CDR3: CASSSRLDSSTGELFF
DNA: TGTGCCAGCAGCTCCCGACTAGACTCTTCTACCGGGGAGCTGTTTTTT
J: TRBJ2-2
V: TRBV6-6
D: NA
size: many

CDR3: CANSPGNGYNEQFF
DNA: TGCGCCAACAGCCCGGGGAACGGCTACAATGAGCAGTTCTTC
J: TRBJ2-1
V: TRBV5-1
D: NA
size: NA

CDR3: CASSVAGEPGNTIYF
DNA: TGTGCCAGCAGCGTAGCGGGCGAGCCTGGAAACACCATATATTTT
J: TRBJ1-3
V: TRBV9
D: NA
size: NA

CDR3: CSAGDRGPSDSYEQYF
DNA: TGCAGTGCAGGGGACAGGGGGCCTAGCGACTCCTACGAGCAGTACTTC
J: TRBJ2-7
V: TRBV20-1
D: TRBD1
size: medium-sized

CDR3: CAISETSIGEQFF
DNA: TGTGCCATCAGTGAGACTAGCATAGGGGAGCAGTTCTTC
J: TRBJ2-1
V: TRBV10-3
D: NA
size: medium-sized

CDR3: CASSHRDRNVKLFF
DNA: TGTGCCAGCAGCCACCGGGACAGGAATGTAAAACTGTTTTTT
J: TRBJ1-4
V: TRBV6-6
D: TRBD1
size: NA

CDR3: CASSLSTDTQYF
DNA: TGTGCCAGCAGCTTGAGCACAGATACGCAGTATTTT
J: TRBJ2-3
V: TRBV7-2
D: NA
size: many

CDR3: CSARGAGTGTRGEQYF
DNA: TGCAGTGCTAGAGGCGCCGGGACCGGGACACGAGGCGAGCAGTACTTC
J: TRBJ2-7
V: TRBV20-1
D: NA
size: many

CDR3: CASSSRLAGGPSNEQFF
DNA: TGTGCCAGCAGCTCCCGTCTAGCGGGAGGGCCGAGCAATGAGCAGTTCTTC
J: TRBJ2-1
V: TRBV9
D: TRBD2
size: many

CDR3: CASSPLTVFRPQHF
DNA: TGTGCCAGCAGCCCCCTGACAGTCTTCAGGCCCCAGCATTTT
J: TRBJ1-5
V: TRBV12-3/TRBV12-4
D: NA
size: NA

CDR3: CASSYSGQGAYEQYF
DNA: TGTGCCAGCAGTTACTCGGGACAGGGGGCTTACGAGCAGTACTTC
J: TRBJ2-7
V: TRBV6-5
D: TRBD1
size: many

CDR3: CASSQAPWSGRTYEQCF
DNA: TGTGCCAGCAGCCAAGCCCCATGGAGCGGACGCACCTACGAGCAGTGCTTC
J: TRBJ2-7
V: TRBV3-1
D: NA
size: NA

CDR3: CASSFLAGGPQHF
DNA: TGCGCCAGCAGCTTTTTAGCGGGGGGGCCCCAGCATTTT
J: TRBJ1-5
V: TRBV5-1
D: NA
size: medium-sized

CDR3: CASSGGGTGTEAFF
DNA: TGTGCCAGCAGTGGGGGGGGGACAGGCACTGAAGCTTTCTTT
J: TRBJ1-1
V: TRBV6-1
D: TRBD1
size: many

CDR3: CSASVSGSGNTIYF
DNA: TGCAGTGCTAGTGTATCGGGCTCTGGAAACACCATATATTTT
J: TRBJ1-3
V: TRBV20-1
D: NA
size: few

CDR3: CASSLVPEANTGELFF
DNA: TGCGCCAGCAGCTTGGTACCGGAAGCCAACACCGGGGAGCTGTTTTTT
J: TRBJ2-2
V: TRBV5-1
D: NA
size: few

CDR3: CASSLAGGHFNQPQHF
DNA: TGTGCCAGCAGTTTAGCTGGGGGACACTTCAATCAGCCCCAGCATTTT
J: TRBJ1-5
V: TRBV12-3/TRBV12-4
D: NA
size: NA

CDR3: CATSDPIGGGDYNEQSF
DNA: TGTGCTACCAGTGATCCCATTGGAGGGGGGGACTACAATGAGCAGTCCTTC
J: TRBJ2-1
V: TRBV24-1
D: NA
size: NA

CDR3: CASSYGLASYEQYF
DNA: TGTGCCAGCAGTTACGGACTAGCAAGCTACGAGCAGTACTTC
J: TRBJ2-7
V: TRBV6-5
D: TRBD2
size: medium-sized

CDR3: CASSLVSAGEHYEQYF
DNA: TGCGCCAGCAGCTTGGTCTCGGCGGGAGAGCATTACGAGCAGTACTTC
J: TRBJ2-7
V: TRBV5-1
D: TRBD2
size: medium-sized

CDR3: CASSTQRGSGRSSYNEQFF
DNA: TGCGCCAGCAGTACCCAGCGGGGTAGCGGGAGAAGCTCCTACAATGAGCAGTTCTTC
J: TRBJ2-1
V: TRBV10-2
D: TRBD2
size: many

CDR3: CASSQSLGVAEKLFF
DNA: TGTGCCAGCAGCCAAAGTCTAGGGGTTGCTGAAAAACTGTTTTTT
J: TRBJ1-4
V: TRBV3-1
D: NA
size: many

CDR3: CASRQTSTGYNEQFF
DNA: TGTGCCAGCAGGCAAACCTCGACAGGGTACAATGAGCAGTTCTTC
J: TRBJ2-1
V: TRBV7-2
D: TRBD1
size: NA

CDR3: CASSWAGTGGNEQFF
DNA: TGCGCCAGCAGCTGGGCCGGGACAGGGGGCAATGAGCAGTTCTTC
J: TRBJ2-1
V: TRBV5-1
D: TRBD1
size: medium-sized

CDR3: CATSEGLAAYNEQFF
DNA: TGTGCCACCAGTGAGGGACTAGCGGCCTACAATGAGCAGTTCTTC
J: TRBJ2-1
V: TRBV24-1
D: TRBD2
size: many

CDR3: CSARGQGAYEQYF
DNA: TGCAGTGCTAGAGGGCAGGGCGCCTACGAGCAGTACTTC
J: TRBJ2-7
V: TRBV20-1
D: NA
size: many

CDR3: CASRARGASYNEQFF
DNA: TGTGCCAGCAGGGCCCGGGGGGCCTCCTACAATGAGCAGTTCTTC
J: TRBJ2-1
V: TRBV6-1
D: NA
size: many

CDR3: CAGGRLRLAYNEQFF
DNA: TGTGCCGGCGGAAGACTTCGCCTGGCCTACAATGAGCAGTTCTTC
J: TRBJ2-1
V: TRBV9
D: NA
size: NA

CDR3: CSARDTGQRNQPQHF
DNA: TGCAGTGCTAGAGATACGGGACAGCGCAATCAGCCCCAGCATTTT
J: TRBJ1-5
V: TRBV20-1
D: TRBD1
size: few

CDR3: CASSPEAGGNEKLFF
DNA: TGTGCCAGCTCACCGGAGGCAGGGGGGAATGAAAAACTGTTTTTT
J: TRBJ1-4
V: TRBV18
D: TRBD1
size: many

CDR3: CSAGPGYGYTF
DNA: TGCAGTGCCGGACCAGGCTATGGCTACACCTTC
J: TRBJ1-2
V: TRBV20-1
D: NA
size: NA

CDR3: CASSARDGNQPQHF
DNA: TGTGCCAGCAGCGCCCGGGACGGCAATCAGCCCCAGCATTTT
J: TRBJ1-5
V: TRBV4-2
D: NA
size: many

CDR3: CASSVMRGGFSYNEQFF
DNA: TGTGCCAGCAGCGTCATGAGGGGGGGGTTTTCCTACAATGAGCAGTTCTTC
J: TRBJ2-1
V: TRBV13
D: NA
size: NA

CDR3: CATSPAVPEQFF
DNA: TGTGCCACCAGCCCCGCGGTCCCAGAGCAGTTCTTC
J: TRBJ2-1
V: TRBV15
D: NA
size: few